This is a list of T cell receptor beta chains from one sample in a study of T cells in Graves' hyperthyroidism and ophthalmopathy. TCRdb redid the calling of the multiplex PCR reads with MiXCR, one entry per CDR3 protein. The sample lists 370,000 or so distinct CDR3 sequences; roughly 13% were seen once. The material sequenced was blood. Receptors were obtained from a young man with Graves' hyperthyroidism that later progressed to Graves' ophthalmopathy. Each CDR3 is given with its conserved first and last residue. D genes are given only for firm matches. A clone size is listed for some rows: how often the clone was seen (once, few, many), or a class if it is expanded.

few	TRBV15	TRBD1	TRBJ2-1	CATRRGGSRNEQFF	TGTGCCACCAGGCGAGGGGGCTCGAGGAATGAGCAGTTCTTC
.	TRBV6-6	.	TRBJ1-3	CASSYPWATGNTIYF	TGTGCCAGCAGTTACCCATGGGCTACTGGAAACACCATATATTTT
many	TRBV12-3/TRBV12-4	.	TRBJ1-1	CASSLGPSAEAFF	TGTGCCAGCAGTTTAGGTCCCTCGGCTGAAGCTTTCTTT
.	TRBV5-8	.	TRBJ1-2	CASSLAVVEGVWYGYTF	TGTGCCAGCAGCTTGGCCGTTGTGGAGGGGGTATGGTATGGCTACACCTTC
few	TRBV7-7	.	TRBJ2-1	CASSLGQRNNEQFF	TGTGCCAGCAGCTTAGGGCAGCGTAACAATGAGCAGTTCTTC
few	TRBV20-1	.	TRBJ1-5	CSASKGDYQPQHF	TGCAGTGCTAGCAAGGGGGACTATCAGCCCCAGCATTTT
.	TRBV2	.	TRBJ1-5	CASSELRGNQPQHF	TGTGCCAGCAGTGAATTAAGGGGCAATCAGCCCCAGCATTTT
few	TRBV4-1	.	TRBJ2-7	CASSQVLGSRRDLYEQYF	TGCGCCAGCAGCCAAGTTTTAGGGTCCCGCCGGGACCTCTACGAGCAGTACTTC
many	TRBV28	TRBD1	TRBJ1-5	CASRTGTGRVSNQPQHF	TGTGCCAGCAGGACCGGGACAGGGAGGGTAAGCAATCAGCCCCAGCATTTT
.	TRBV20-1	.	TRBJ2-1	CSASRDNIPLSAYNEQFF	TGCAGTGCTAGCCGGGACAACATCCCCCTGAGCGCCTACAATGAGCAGTTCTTC
few	TRBV6-1	TRBD1	TRBJ2-7	CVSSKSGTGVFEQYF	TGTGTCAGCAGTAAATCCGGGACAGGGGTTTTCGAGCAGTACTTC
few	TRBV18	TRBD1	TRBJ2-7	CASSPGTGRFYEQYF	TGTGCCAGCTCCCCCGGGACAGGGAGGTTTTACGAGCAGTACTTC
few	TRBV14	.	TRBJ1-6	CASSQVGGSSYNSPLHF	TGTGCCAGCAGCCAAGTTGGGGGGAGCTCCTATAATTCACCCCTCCACTTT
.	TRBV27	TRBD1	TRBJ1-3	CASSPSPDRAGNTIYF	TGTGCCAGCAGCCCCTCGCCTGACAGGGCTGGAAACACCATATATTTT
many	TRBV12-3/TRBV12-4	.	TRBJ2-1	CASIQGAYNEQFF	TGTGCCAGCATCCAAGGGGCATACAATGAGCAGTTCTTC
many	TRBV27	.	TRBJ1-1	CASSLLPMNTEAFF	TGTGCCAGCAGTTTACTCCCGATGAACACTGAAGCTTTCTTT
few	TRBV30	.	TRBJ1-2	CAWSPRTVTIYGYTF	TGTGCCTGGAGTCCCCGGACCGTCACCATCTATGGCTACACCTTC
many	TRBV20-1	.	TRBJ1-3	CSALLDSGNTIYF	TGCAGTGCTTTGCTTGACTCTGGAAACACCATATATTTT
many	TRBV7-8	TRBD1	TRBJ1-5	CASSQTGFFQPQHF	TGTGCCAGCAGCCAGACAGGGTTTTTCCAGCCCCAGCATTTT
many	TRBV27	TRBD1	TRBJ1-1	CASSLGTGGASEAFF	TGTGCCAGCAGTTTAGGGACAGGGGGAGCATCCGAAGCTTTCTTT
many	TRBV6-1	.	TRBJ1-1	CASSSQQLEAFF	TGTGCCAGCAGTTCACAACAGCTGGAAGCTTTCTTT
many	TRBV5-1	.	TRBJ1-1	CASSSSGTARITEAFF	TGCGCCAGCAGCTCCTCTGGAACAGCTAGGATCACTGAAGCTTTCTTT
.	TRBV5-8	TRBD1	TRBJ1-2	CASSWGQENYGYTF	TGTGCCAGCAGCTGGGGACAGGAAAACTATGGCTACACCTTC
few	TRBV20-1	.	TRBJ1-1	CSAPRQNTEAFF	TGCAGTGCGCCCCGACAGAACACTGAAGCTTTCTTT
many	TRBV6-6	TRBD1	TRBJ2-2	CASSYSAGTGGTGELFF	TGTGCCAGCAGTTACTCCGCCGGGACAGGGGGCACCGGGGAGCTGTTTTTT
.	TRBV6-1	.	TRBJ1-5	CASSVGTTRNQPQHF	TGTGCCAGCAGTGTAGGGACAACTCGCAATCAGCCCCAGCATTTT
few	TRBV19	TRBD1	TRBJ1-1	CASRTGGLNTEAFF	TGTGCCAGCAGGACAGGGGGCTTGAACACTGAAGCTTTCTTT
many	TRBV6-1	.	TRBJ1-3	CASSEWFGSGNTIYF	TGTGCCAGCAGTGAATGGTTCGGCTCTGGAAACACCATATATTTT
.	TRBV7-9	.	TRBJ2-1	CASNWDGYSSYNEQFF	TGTGCCAGCAATTGGGACGGCTACAGCTCCTACAATGAGCAGTTCTTC
many	TRBV6-5	TRBD1	TRBJ2-7	CASSYSRQGAYEQYF	TGTGCCAGCAGTTACTCAAGACAGGGGGCCTACGAGCAGTACTTC
.	TRBV12-3/TRBV12-4	TRBD1	TRBJ1-2	CASSMDRGLTVGYGYTF	TGTGCCAGCAGTATGGACAGGGGGTTGACCGTGGGCTATGGCTACACCTTC
.	TRBV11-2	.	TRBJ2-7	CASSLRGQLTHEQYF	TGTGCCAGCAGCCTGCGGGGACAGCTTACCCACGAGCAGTACTTC
many	TRBV7-3	TRBD2	TRBJ2-5	CASSPGLGTSEETQYF	TGTGCCAGCAGCCCTGGTCTCGGGACTAGCGAAGAGACCCAGTACTTC
many	TRBV7-8	TRBD2	TRBJ2-3	CASSLLRGGTDTQYF	TGTGCCAGCAGCTTATTACGGGGGGGAACAGATACGCAGTATTTT
many	TRBV3-1	.	TRBJ1-1	CASSLPGQKGTEAFF	TGTGCCAGCAGCCTTCCCGGACAGAAGGGCACTGAAGCTTTCTTT
.	TRBV9	.	TRBJ2-3	CASSVGLALPTDTQYF	TGTGCCAGCAGCGTAGGGTTAGCTCTTCCCACAGATACGCAGTATTTT
many	TRBV6-1	.	TRBJ1-2	CASSEAKGSSYGYTF	TGTGCCAGCAGTGAAGCGAAGGGGTCAAGTTATGGCTACACCTTC
.	TRBV7-3	.	TRBJ2-5	CASSQVTPGETQYF	TGCGCCAGCAGCCAAGTGACTCCCGGGGAGACCCAGTACTTC
few	TRBV13	.	TRBJ1-2	CASSLGLGDGNYGYTF	TGTGCCAGCAGCTTAGGCCTGGGGGATGGTAACTATGGCTACACCTTC
many	TRBV10-2	.	TRBJ1-1	CASSESFKAEAFF	TGCGCCAGCAGTGAGAGCTTCAAGGCTGAAGCTTTCTTT
many	TRBV20-1	TRBD1	TRBJ1-1	CSARDLGQTITYTEAFF	TGCAGTGCTAGAGATCTGGGACAGACCATAACTTACACTGAAGCTTTCTTT
many	TRBV12-3/TRBV12-4	.	TRBJ2-1	CASSLEVGGGNEQFF	TGTGCCAGCAGTTTAGAAGTGGGGGGCGGCAATGAGCAGTTCTTC
few	TRBV19	TRBD1	TRBJ2-7	CASSIHPGQGFEQYF	TGTGCCAGTAGTATCCATCCGGGACAGGGTTTCGAGCAGTACTTC
many	TRBV10-3	.	TRBJ2-3	CAIGGESDTQYF	TGTGCCATCGGGGGCGAGTCCGATACGCAGTATTTT
many	TRBV5-1	.	TRBJ1-1	CASSPEAGSQAEAFF	TGCGCCAGCAGCCCGGAGGCGGGTAGCCAAGCTGAAGCTTTCTTT
many	TRBV30	.	TRBJ1-4	CAWTSYRATNEKLFF	TGTGCCTGGACCTCATACAGGGCAACTAATGAAAAACTGTTTTTT
many	TRBV9	.	TRBJ1-2	CASSVASAENYGYTF	TGTGCCAGCAGCGTAGCTTCGGCAGAGAACTATGGCTACACCTTC
many	TRBV5-5	.	TRBJ1-1	CASSMGPTEAFF	TGTGCCAGCAGCATGGGGCCCACTGAAGCTTTCTTT
many	TRBV28	.	TRBJ2-5	CASTEALQETQYF	TGTGCCAGCACTGAGGCCCTTCAAGAGACCCAGTACTTC
.	TRBV6-1	TRBD1	TRBJ2-7	CATGPSQRDRGTEQYF	TGTGCCACCGGTCCCTCCCAGAGGGACAGGGGTACCGAGCAGTACTTC
medium-sized	TRBV28	.	TRBJ2-3	CASSAYPGGVTDTQYF	TGTGCCAGCAGTGCCTACCCTGGAGGGGTCACAGATACGCAGTATTTT
many	TRBV2	.	TRBJ2-3	CASQRSNFGTDTQYF	TGTGCCAGCCAACGTAGCAATTTTGGCACAGATACGCAGTATTTT
.	TRBV7-9	TRBD1	TRBJ1-6	CASSSDLGTGTSPLHF	TGTGCCAGCAGCTCGGACCTCGGGACAGGGACTTCACCCCTCCACTTT
.	TRBV29-1	TRBD2	TRBJ2-5	CSVRSRGGRETQYF	TGCAGCGTTAGAAGCCGGGGGGGCCGGGAGACCCAGTACTTC
many	TRBV7-9	TRBD1	TRBJ1-1	CASSHPRDRMNTEAFF	TGTGCCAGCAGCCACCCCCGGGACAGGATGAACACTGAAGCTTTCTTT
.	TRBV9	.	TRBJ1-3	CASSARDFSSGNTIYF	TGTGCCAGCAGCGCACGGGACTTTAGCTCTGGAAACACCATATATTTT
many	TRBV15	.	TRBJ1-1	CATSRDAGEAFF	TGTGCCACCAGCAGAGATGCTGGAGAAGCTTTCTTT
many	TRBV6-1	.	TRBJ1-3	CASSSTDGSGNTIYF	TGTGCCAGCAGTTCCACGGACGGGTCTGGAAACACCATATATTTT
many	TRBV11-2	.	TRBJ2-3	CASSSQSGSTDTQYF	TGTGCCAGCAGCAGCCAGAGCGGGAGCACAGATACGCAGTATTTT